A single sample gave rise to the 13 T cell receptor beta chains below, sequenced in a study of blood T cell repertoires in COVID-19. TCRdb's table, derived via immunoSEQ multiplex PCR, lists solely in-frame clones and lacks some. Of about 81,000 clones detected, under 85% appear once; the ten largest clones hold roughly 13%. Sequenced: peripheral blood. The source of these receptors is a human donor in a cohort sampled during active COVID-19.

This clone has just one count. This sequence joins TRBV18 and TRBJ2-3, with D hard to call. With 0 bases removed from V and 0 bases from J, the gap between germline ends came to 7 bases. Per germline, CDR1 KGHSH and CDR2 LQKENI. The CDR3 runs 15 residues. Here the CDR3 reads CASSPPSPSTDTQYF. CDR3 coding DNA: TGTGCCAGCTCACCACCTAGTCCAAGCACAGATACGCAGTATTTT.

The sample holds one count of this clone. The chain recombines TRBV6-4 with TRBJ2-7, with a tentative D call TRBD1 (5 bases). V was clipped by 3 bases and J by 6 bases, with 12 bases between them. The CDR3 has 13 amino acids. Germline-derived CDR1 and CDR2 are MRHNA and SNTAGT. The CDR3 bases are TGTGCCAGCAGTGAACAACCTAGGGGCGAGCAGTACTTC. Translation gives CASSEQPRGEQYF.

At least ten counts were recorded for this clone. This chain links TRBV27 with TRBJ2-1, with D possibly being TRBD2 (7 bases). Germline CDR1 is MNHEY and CDR2 is SMNVEV (reference sequence). This CDR3 spans 15 amino acids. Trimming took off 5 bases at V and 8 bases at J, with 19 bases between the two ends. Here the CDR3 reads CASSPASGGGHEQFF. The CDR3 DNA reads as TGTGCCAGCAGTCCCGCCTCGGGGGGCGGTCATGAGCAGTTCTTC.

The chain uses TRBV3-1 (or the pseudogene TRBV3-2) and TRBJ1-5, with D possibly matching TRBD1 (5 bases). The CDR3 is 14 amino acids. The germline V and J ends were trimmed by 1 base and 9 bases, with 13 bases remaining between them. From germline, CDR1 is LGHDT and CDR2 YNNKEL (reference sequence). The CDR3 bases are TGTGCCAGCAGCCAAGGTCCAGGGTTCGGGCCCCAGCATTTT. Residues: CASSQGPGFGPQHF.

The chain is built from TRBV19 and TRBJ2-1; 7 bases align to TRBD2. The V and J ends lost 7 bases and 7 bases, in that order; junction bases with no gene match: 4. The CDR3 loop spans 12 amino acids. Germline V gene lookup returns CDR1 LNHDA and CDR2 SQIVND (reference sequence). CDR3 nucleotides: TGTGCCAGTACCTGGGGGGGAAATGAGCAGTTCTTC. Translation gives CASTWGGNEQFF.

The CDR3: CASSQGQVMEQYF. The DNA of the CDR3 is TGTGCCAGCAGCCAGGGACAGGTGATGGAGCAGTACTTC. This rearrangement joins TRBV14 to TRBJ2-7, with TRBD1 matching 8 bases. The length of the CDR3 is 13 residues. CDR1 is SGHDN and CDR2 is FVKESK in the germline V gene. Germline trimming cut 3 bases from V and 7 bases from J; bases unmatched to any gene: 5.

This clone was seen only once. The rearrangement links TRBV30 to TRBJ2-2, with D perhaps matching TRBD1 (5 bases). Germline V lookup: CDR1 GTSNPN, CDR2 SVGIG (reference sequence). CDR3 length equals 14 residues. The V end lost 2 bases, the J end lost 1 base, and 8 bases lay between the germline ends. The CDR3 spells CAWSLTGNTGELFF. The CDR3, as DNA: TGTGCCTGGAGTTTAACAGGGAACACCGGGGAGCTGTTTTTT.

This chain uses TRBV2 with TRBJ2-2, with a possible D match to TRBD1 (6 bases). V was clipped by 6 bases and J by 5 bases, with 13 bases between them. The CDR3 spans 14 residues. From germline, CDR1 is SNHLY and CDR2 FYNNEI. As DNA, the CDR3 is TGTGCCAGCAGCGACAGGCGTTATACCGGGGAGCTGTTTTTT. Amino acids: CASSDRRYTGELFF.

This clone was seen only once. V usage is TRBV27 and J usage is TRBJ2-1, with D maybe TRBD2 (5 bases). The CDR3 length is 18 residues. CDR1 and CDR2 (germline): MNHEY, SMNVEV (reference sequence). The ends were cut back, 4 bases at V and 8 bases at J, with 27 bases in the middle. The CDR3 region is CASSSLREIFPQSHEQFF. The CDR3 DNA reads TGTGCCAGCAGTTCCCTGAGGGAGATATTTCCCCAAAGTCATGAGCAGTTCTTC.

The chain employs TRBV9 and TRBJ2-5, with 7 bases identical to TRBD2. Germline-derived CDR1 and CDR2 are SGDLS and YYNGEE. With 0 bases clipped from V and 2 bases from J, the junction kept 7 bases outside the gene matches. The CDR3 is 16 amino acids. This CDR3 reads CASSVADPGLQETQYF. The CDR3 nucleotides read TGTGCCAGCAGCGTAGCCGACCCGGGACTACAAGAGACCCAGTACTTC.

V and J are TRBV7-9 and TRBJ1-1, with 7 bases fitting TRBD1. The CDR3 extends over 15 amino acids. Germline values: CDR1 SEHNR, CDR2 FQNEAQ (reference sequence). The J segment lost 5 bases and the V segment lost 1 base, leaving 7 bases of the junction unmatched. The DNA for the CDR3 is TGTGCCAGCAGCTTAGGACAGGGCGTTCGGACTGAAGCTTTCTTT. It translates to CASSLGQGVRTEAFF. Full variable domain (missing parts from reference TRBV7-9 and TRBJ1-1): DTGVSQNPRHKITKRGQNVTFRCDPISEHNRLYWYRQTLGQGPEFLTYFQNEAQLEKSRLLSDRFSAERPKGSFSTLEIQRTEQGDSAMYLCASSLGQGVRTEAFFGQGTRLTVV.

This chain links TRBV5-1 with TRBJ1-2, with D unclear. This CDR3 is 12 amino acids long. Germline assignment: CDR1 SGHRS and CDR2 YFSETQ. Trimming removed 4 bases at V and 5 bases at J, with 9 bases between. CDR3 in DNA: TGCGCCAGCAGCCCGGGGATTTATGGCTACACCTTC. This sequence encodes CASSPGIYGYTF.

V and J are TRBV4-1 and TRBJ1-6, with TRBD1 matching 8 bases. V gave up 1 base and J gave up 9 bases; unmatched junction bases: 8. Germline CDR1 reads MGHRA; CDR2 reads YSYEKL. This CDR3 spans 16 amino acids. Written as DNA, the CDR3 is TGCGCCAGCAGCCAAGGACTCCCAGGGGGCCGTTCACCCCTCCACTTT. It codes for CASSQGLPGGRSPLHF.